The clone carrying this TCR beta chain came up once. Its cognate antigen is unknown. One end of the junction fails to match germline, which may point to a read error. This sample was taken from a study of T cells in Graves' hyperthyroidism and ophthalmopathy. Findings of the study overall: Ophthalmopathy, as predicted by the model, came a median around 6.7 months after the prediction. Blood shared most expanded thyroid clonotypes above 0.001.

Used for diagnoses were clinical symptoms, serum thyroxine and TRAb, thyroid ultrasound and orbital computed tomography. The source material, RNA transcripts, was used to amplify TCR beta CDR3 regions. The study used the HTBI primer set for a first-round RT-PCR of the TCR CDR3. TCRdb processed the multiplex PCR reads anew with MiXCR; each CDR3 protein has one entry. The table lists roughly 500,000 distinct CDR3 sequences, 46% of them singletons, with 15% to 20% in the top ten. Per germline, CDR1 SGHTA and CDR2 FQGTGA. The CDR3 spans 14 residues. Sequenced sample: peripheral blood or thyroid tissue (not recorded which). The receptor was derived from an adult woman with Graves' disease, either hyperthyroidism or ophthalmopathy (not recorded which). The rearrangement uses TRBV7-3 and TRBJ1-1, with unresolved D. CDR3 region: CASSYSGSSTEAFF. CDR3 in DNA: TGTGCCAGCAGCTATAGCGGGAGTTCCACTGAAGCCTTCTTT.